This record looks at one T cell receptor (beta chain) sequence and its context. Antigen: not known. The isolated RNA, all of it, was reverse transcribed, so expressed TCRB transcripts were what got sequenced. Profiling relied on immunoSEQ multiplex PCR, and the TCRdb table lists in-frame clones only, not all of them. The profile covers nearly 250,000 clones, with less than 15% appearing a single time and about 0.026% taken by the ten largest. The trim removed 4 bases at V and 5 bases at J, leaving 12 bases unmatched. Germline CDR1 is SGHNT and CDR2 is YYREEE (reference sequence). The CDR3 consists of 20 residues. The data originate from a study of beta chain features in type 1 diabetes. About the study: Patients were similar to healthy donors in age and gender (as well as in cell yields).

Findings of the study overall: All four CD4+ subsets from Type 1 diabetes patients carried moderately but significantly shorter TCRB CDR3s.

V is TRBV5-4 and J is TRBJ2-6; 16 nucleotides align to TRBD2. The sequenced material came from naive CD4+ T cells from blood. This receptor was obtained from a middle-aged woman in good health. This CDR3 reads CASSGGTSGGATLWANVLTF. The CDR3 nucleotides are TGTGCCAGCAGCGGAGGGACTAGCGGGGGGGCTACCCTCTGGGCCAACGTCCTGACTTTC.